Detailed here is one T cell receptor (beta chain). What this receptor recognizes is not known. Per-nucleotide qualities are absent, and no much larger clonotype sits a single base away. V loses 1 base of germline sequence and J loses 3 bases, and the interval between the two ends is 13 bases. The CDR3 runs 15 amino acids, cysteine and phenylalanine included. Solely the CDR3 DNA is kept, with 45 bases framed from the first base. The germline V gene supplies CDR1 SGHAT and CDR2 FQNNGV. TCR CDR3 regions were amplified from genomic DNA by multiplex PCR using the deep immunoSEQ assay. For each cell subset, the extracted genomic DNA was distributed evenly across all wells of several immunoSEQ 96-well plates, and each plate served as one replicate. For sorted subsets, 200 ng of genomic DNA, equivalent to some 30,000 T cell genomes, went into each replicate PCR. The purified libraries were quantified using a Qubit 3.0 fluorometer, sized with a Bioanalyzer 2100, and then quantified again using the KAPA Library Quantification kit. A separate single-read 150-cycle Illumina NextSeq 550 flow cell was used to sequence each immunoSEQ 96-well plate. On the authors' methods: Because the immunoSEQ output held only junctional sequences and lacked quality scores, the filtering could not match the filtering applied to full-length reads. To assign V/J genes and CDR3, sequences were annotated against IMGT germline references using PyIR, a Python wrapper for IgBLAST v1.9. Reads were filtered out if the reads had weak V/J assignments (E-value above 1e-6), no CDR3, stop codons, out-of-frame junctions, or ambiguous translated residues. V3J clonotypes were defined by identical inferred V gene, J gene, and CDR3 amino acid sequence. To compute the percentage overlap between repertoires, the number of shared unique clonotypes was divided by the size of the smaller repertoire. Richness of each repertoire was evaluated using RTK rarefaction, the Chao1 estimator, and Recon v2.1 estimates of unobserved clonotypes. Generation probabilities for all TCRbeta clonotypes obtained by the gDNA method from four donors were computed using OLGA. The table was pulled from immuneACCESS by TCRdb, which kept in-frame rearrangements only. Such tables lose some clones; where checked, under half of the loss comes from unresolved V genes, and the rest has no known cause. D and trimming were read from the DNA, whereas the V and J calls and clone size are those reported in that table. For this sample there are millions of clones; roughly 95% appear just once. Of the sample, about 1.1% falls within the top ten clones.

The data originate from a study of shared clonotypes between healthy human individuals (dated by TCRdb to about 2020). Background for the entire study: A couple of women and a few men aged 18 to 49 years were included in the cohort. Different laboratories and diverse techniques were used to prepare libraries and sequence TCR repertoires, to increase sequencing depth and limit assay-specific biases. For each donor, CD4 naive and CD4 memory were each run on three plates, CD8 naive on two plates, and CD8 memory on one plate. Blood TCR repertoires of five healthy adults were deeply sequenced to estimate repertoire size and the extent of clonotype sharing between individuals. Each donor's leukapheresis produced roughly between roughly 0.85 and 10 billion PBMCs.

CD8 naive samples were CD45RO-negative cells positively selected for CCR7, giving a CD45RA+CCR7+ population that excluded TemRA cells. The donors were healthy, HIV-negative adults who had no recently reported acute infections or vaccinations. All donors were Caucasian adults living in Nashville, Tennessee, USA. Blood was obtained by leukapheresis, after which PBMCs were separated by Ficoll-Histopaque density gradient centrifugation and cryopreserved in liquid nitrogen vapor phase. Analytical flow cytometry was used to check the purity and quantity of each magnetically sorted T cell population. From each sorted fraction, genomic DNA was isolated and quantified by UV absorbance on a Nanodrop 2000c. Overall study outcomes, separate from this receptor: Sampling was restricted to blood, and TCR repertoires in tissues likely differ from the TCR repertoires found in blood. Based on pairwise subsampling, the degree of clonotype sharing among donors was expected to be affected by sequencing depth. Clonotypes shared by all four sorted-subset donors showed higher generation probabilities than non-shared clonotypes. Because the study included a small number of donors, the genetic and exposure-history diversity represented was limited. Incomplete sequencing was indicated by rarefaction of sorted-subset datasets, despite the large sequencing depth. Larger estimated clonotype richness was generally found for naive subsets than for memory subsets. Roughly 5.2% of naive CD4, approximately 3.7% of naive CD8, approximately 2% of memory CD4, and approximately 0.39% of memory CD8 clonotypes were shared across several donors.

This clonotype was sampled from a man between 18 and 35 years old in good health. The chain is assembled from TRBV11-2 and TRBJ2-7, with no reliable assignment of the D segment. Sequencing was done on a sample of naive CD8+ T cells sorted from blood. This specimen's cell subset or site label, per the study, means: CD45RA+CCR7+. The DNA sequence is as follows: TGTGCCAGCAGCTTAGGGGCAGGTTCTATCTACGAGCAGTACTTC. Translated, this is CASSLGAGSIYEQYF. Reference TRBV11-2 and TRBJ2-7 genes cover what lies past the CDR3, so the full variable domain is EAGVAQSPRYKIIEKRQSVAFWCNPISGHATLYWYQQILGQGPKLLIQFQNNGVVDDSQLPKDRFSAERLKGVDSTLKIQPAKLEDSAVYLCASSLGAGSIYEQYFGPGTRLTVT.